This entry describes one T cell receptor (beta chain). Its antigen remains unidentified. CDR1 and CDR2 from the germline V gene are SGHVS and FQNEAQ. V was cut by 3 bases and J by 11 bases, with 16 bases left in between. The CDR3 extends over 13 amino acids. The entry originates in a study of CD8+CD57+ T cells in acquired aplastic anemia. Study-level information: DNA from sorted CD4+ and CD8+ cells averaged approximately 3.5 ug. In CD4+ cells, healthy donors produced an average of about 11 million reads.

General study results and limits: CD8+ Simpson's diversity did not differ significantly between patients and controls. The number of CD8+ CDR3 sequences shared by patients and controls was about 27.

Researchers used genomic DNA as the template to profile TCR beta VDJ and CDR3. A single record per CDR3 protein comes from TCRdb applying MiXCR to the reads. The profile shows 350,000 to 450,000 distinct CDR3 sequences, 65% to 80% of them singletons. The clonotype originates from a human donor in good health, serving as a control. The sequencing input was sorted CD4+, CD8+, or CD8+CD57+ T cells (not recorded which) from PBMCs. The V call is TRBV7-8, the J call TRBJ1-1; no definite D call. The CDR3 region has the DNA TGTGCCAGCAGCTTCTACTTTGACCGTGACGCTTTCTTT. It encodes CASSFYFDRDAFF.